The clone carrying this TCR beta chain was seen at least ten times. Time point defined: persistent/refractory GD, antithyroid drugs over 5 years with positive TRAb. PBMC-extracted RNA yielded the TCR library. Into tubes containing EDTA, about 9 milliliters of peripheral blood were drawn. The TCR beta library used iRepertoire HTBI primers with Arm-PCR amplification of CDR3. In TCRdb, the multiplex PCR reads were re-called with MiXCR into one record per CDR3 protein. The sample has 400,000 to 500,000 distinct CDR3 sequences, roughly 20% seen once. This entry comes from a study of regulatory T cells in long-lasting Graves disease. The CDR3 spans 14 residues. Per germline, CDR1 SQVTM and CDR2 ANQGSEA. The ends lost 5 bases at V and 0 bases at J; junction bases unmatched: 4.

Sample: peripheral blood mononuclear cells (PBMCs), taken when the disease was refractory, from a patient treated with antithyroid drugs. This chain uses TRBV29-1 with TRBJ1-1, with TRBD1 matching 9 bases. The source of this sequence is a female donor with Graves disease. The chain's CDR3 is CSVLRTGVNTEAFF. The CDR3 DNA sequence: TGCAGCGTTTTAAGGACAGGGGTGAACACTGAAGCTTTCTTT.